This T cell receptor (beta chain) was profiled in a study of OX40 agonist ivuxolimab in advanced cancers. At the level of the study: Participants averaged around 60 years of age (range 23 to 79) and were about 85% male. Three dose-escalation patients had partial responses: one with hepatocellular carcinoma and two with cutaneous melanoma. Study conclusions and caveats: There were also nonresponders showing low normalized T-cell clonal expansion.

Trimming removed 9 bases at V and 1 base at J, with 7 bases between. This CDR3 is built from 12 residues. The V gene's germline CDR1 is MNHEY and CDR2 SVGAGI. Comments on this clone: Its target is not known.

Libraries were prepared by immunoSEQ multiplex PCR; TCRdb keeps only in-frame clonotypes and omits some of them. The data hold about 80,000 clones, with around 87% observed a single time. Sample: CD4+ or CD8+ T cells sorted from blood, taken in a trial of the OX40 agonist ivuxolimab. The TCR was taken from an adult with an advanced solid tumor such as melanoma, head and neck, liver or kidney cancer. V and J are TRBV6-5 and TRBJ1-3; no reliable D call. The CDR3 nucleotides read TGTGCCAGTGGACCATCTGGAAACACCATATATTTT. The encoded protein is CASGPSGNTIYF.